The text below deals with one T cell receptor (beta chain). Its matching antigen is unknown. The PCR ran on 60 Vbeta and 13 Jbeta primers. Data came from immunoSEQ multiplex PCR; TCRdb stores just in-frame clones and leaves some out. The data show about 160,000 clones, 70% to 90% seen once. The CDR3 runs to 12 residues. V lost 2 bases, J lost 7 bases, and 7 bases lay in between. Per germline, CDR1 SGHDT and CDR2 YYEEEE. These data originate in a study of cytomegalovirus exposure and HLA in healthy donors. Across the whole study: The Caucasian-associated ancestry cluster held roughly 81% of under 450 genotyped donors.

General study results and limits: Information on immune exposure was restricted to one variable (CMV serostatus).

V usage is TRBV5-6 and J usage is TRBJ2-1, with D tentatively TRBD2 (6 bases). Sequenced input: PBMCs. This TCR came from a woman aged 30 to 39 in good health and CMV-seropositive. CDR3 sequence: CASSFGGNEQFF. In DNA, the CDR3 is TGTGCCAGCAGCTTCGGAGGGAATGAGCAGTTCTTC.